The T cell receptor beta chain under discussion was sequenced for a study of T cell responses to AZD1222 COVID-19 vaccine. Points from the study as a whole: Among the donors, most were white British and more were female, and clonal diversity was possibly underestimated.

The repertoire was sequenced with immunoSEQ multiplex PCR; TCRdb's copy has only in-frame clones and lacks some. The table has tens of thousands of clones, 70% to 90% seen once. As concerns this clone: No antigen is known for it.

The material was peripheral blood, obtained on day 0 of AZD1222 vaccination. This TCR was sampled from an adult in good health.

The chain's CDR3 is CASSLVPGVGGYTF. The CDR3 nucleotides read TGTGCCAGCAGTTTGGTCCCGGGGGTGGGTGGCTACACCTTC. V and J are TRBV28 and TRBJ1-2, with D maybe TRBD1 (5 bases). Germline values: CDR1 MDHEN, CDR2 SYDVKM. Trimming stripped 3 bases from V and 7 bases from J, with 15 bases between. This CDR3 comprises 14 residues.